The 30 T cell receptor beta chains below were found in one sample sequenced in a study of T cells in women clearing cervical HPV infection. Generated by immunoSEQ multiplex PCR, the TCRdb table keeps only in-frame clones and is missing some. The sample totals more than 20,000 clones. The material sequenced was blood buffy coat. The receptors originated from a woman aged 18 to 75 with a cervical HPV16 infection that either progressed to CIN3+ or cleared (not recorded which).

Note on this clone: The CDR3 end falls 3 residues outside the read, so it is completed with the germline J gene. The chain carries TRBV6-2 or TRBV6-3 and TRBJ2-2, with D maybe TRBD1 (8 bases). V lost 6 bases and J 1 base, leaving 15 bases between the germline ends. Per germline, CDR1 MNHEY and CDR2 SVGEGT. The CDR3 spans 16 residues. The CDR3 DNA, read in part, is TGTGCCAGCAGGCCAACAGGGGGGGAGAACACCGGGGAG. It encodes CASRPTGGENTGE. The CDR3 in its entirety is CASRPTGGENTGELFF.

Notes on this clone: A read error may produce the germline difference seen at one junction end. The CDR3 end falls 3 residues outside the read, so it is completed with the germline J gene. The rearrangement joins TRBV4-2 to TRBJ2-4; TRBD2 matches 10 bases. CDR1 LGHNA and CDR2 YNFKEQ come from the germline V gene. The CDR3 has 18 residues. CDR3 amino acids: CASSQDRAGGPVGNIQYF. The CDR3 bases that were read are TGCGCCAGCAGCCAAGATCGAGCGGGAGGGCCCGTTGGAAACATT.

The sequenced part of the CDR3 DNA is TGTGCCAGCAGTTACCCGCAGTGGGCAGGGAATAATTCACCG. This encodes CASSYPQWAGNNSP. The whole CDR3 region reads CASSYPQWAGNNSPLFF. The chain has TRBV6-2 or TRBV6-3 and TRBJ2-2; D may be TRBD1 (5 bases). The CDR3 is cut off 3 residues early in the read; its end comes from the germline J gene. The CDR3 runs to 17 residues. CDR1 and CDR2 (germline): MNHEY, SVGEGT.

About this clone itself: Mismatch with germline at one junction end may stem from a read error. The read ends 3 residues before the CDR3 terminus; that terminus is restored from the germline J gene. The chain employs TRBV4-2 and TRBJ2-2; 12 bases are a match to TRBD2. CDR3 length: 17 residues. CDR1 LGHNA and CDR2 YNFKEQ come from the germline V gene. The CDR3 spells CASSRSTSGSGTGELFF. CDR3 bases read: TGCGCCAGCAGCCGCTCGACTAGCGGGAGTGGTACCGGGGAG.

According to its frequency, this clone is medium-sized. The sequence runs out 3 residues before the end of the CDR3; the remainder is reconstructed from the germline J gene. This chain links TRBV28 with TRBJ2-3; TRBD2 aligns across 16 bases. Trimming took 5 bases from V and 3 from J; bases not matched to a gene: 8. The CDR3 covers 18 residues. Germline values: CDR1 MDHEN, CDR2 SYDVKM. The sequenced part of the CDR3 DNA is TGTGCCAGCAGTCCTATAAAGGGACTAGCGGGAGGGACAGATACG. Its translation: CASSPIKGLAGGTDT. The full CDR3 protein reads CASSPIKGLAGGTDTQYF.

Notes on this clone: The DNA ends 3 residues before the CDR3 does, and the rest of the CDR3 is filled in from the germline J gene. The chain employs TRBV10-3 and TRBJ2-3, with 13 bases aligning to TRBD2. The V and J ends lost 4 bases and 4 bases, in that order; junction bases with no gene match: 8. This CDR3 has 17 residues. The germline V gene encodes CDR1 ENHRY and CDR2 SYGVKD. CDR3 DNA, as far as it was read: TGTGCCATCAGTGCTGGGACTAGCGGGGCCCCCCCAGATACG. Its translation is CAISAGTSGAPPDT. The entire CDR3 protein is CAISAGTSGAPPDTQYF.

Concerning this clone: The CDR3 goes on 3 residues after the read ends, and that part is filled in from the germline J gene. This chain joins TRBV6-1 and TRBJ2-1; D call uncertain. CDR1 MNHNS and CDR2 SASEGT come from the germline V gene. Trimming took 4 bases from V and 3 from J, leaving 7 bases between them. The CDR3 contains 13 residues. CDR3 sequence reads: CASSVASYNEQFF. CDR3 DNA (partial): TGTGCCAGCAGTGTGGCTAGCTACAATGAG.

On this clone: The sequenced fragment ends 3 residues before the CDR3 boundary, so the rest is inferred from the germline J gene. This sequence joins TRBV12-3 or TRBV12-4 and TRBJ2-5, with a possible D match to TRBD2 (6 bases). CDR3 length equals 15 residues. Trimming pared 6 bases from V and 5 bases from J, leaving 19 bases between. Partial CDR3 DNA: TGTGCCAGCAGAGCCGGGACTCCACCAGAGGAGACC. It yields the protein CASRAGTPPEET. The whole CDR3 region reads CASRAGTPPEETQYF.

Notes on this clone: The sequence runs out 3 residues before the end of the CDR3; the remainder is reconstructed from the germline J gene. The genes are TRBV18 and TRBJ2-1; 7 bases match TRBD2. This CDR3 has 14 amino acids. Unmatched junction bases numbered 7, after V lost 6 bases and J lost 5 bases. Germline loops: CDR1 KGHSH, CDR2 LQKENI. CDR3 residues: CASSPCSGDNEQFF. The CDR3 bases that were read are TGTGCCAGCTCCCCATGCAGCGGGGACAATGAG.

Worth noting for this clone: The CDR3 goes on 3 residues after the read ends, and that part is filled in from the germline J gene. V gene TRBV7-6 combines with J gene TRBJ2-1; possible D gene TRBD1, 6 bases. Germline CDR1 is SGHVS and CDR2 is FNYEAQ. The ends were cut back, 4 bases at V and 4 bases at J, with 20 bases in the middle. The CDR3 is made up of 17 amino acids. The CDR3 region is CASSSKIRGQNYNEQFF. The sequenced CDR3 bases are TGTGCCAGCAGCTCCAAGATAAGAGGACAGAATTACAATGAG.

About this clone itself: The sequence runs out 3 residues before the end of the CDR3; the remainder is reconstructed from the germline J gene. The V call is TRBV18, the J call TRBJ1-2; the D gene is possibly TRBD1 (5 bases). This CDR3 contains 15 residues. Germline CDR1 is KGHSH and CDR2 is LQKENI. CDR3 bases read: TGTGCCAGCTCACCTTCGGAGGGGCAGTACAATGAC. It is translated as CASSPSEGQYND. The CDR3 in full is CASSPSEGQYNDYTF.

In the case of this clone: Read coverage stops 3 residues before the CDR3 terminus; the germline J gene supplies the remainder. This rearrangement joins TRBV18 to TRBJ1-2, with D unclear. Looked up from germline, CDR1 is KGHSH and CDR2 is LQKENI. The CDR3 totals 14 residues. The part of the CDR3 DNA that was read is TGTGCCAGCTACACAGTATCTAGCCCCCATGAC. This sequence encodes CASYTVSSPHD. The CDR3 in its entirety is CASYTVSSPHDYTF.

The sequenced CDR3 bases are TGCGCCAGCAGTGAGTCCTATTTTGGCCAAGAGACC. Its protein product is CASSESYFGQET. The full CDR3 sequence reads CASSESYFGQETQYF. The chain employs TRBV10-1 and TRBJ2-5; D not certain. The read is 3 residues too short to cover the CDR3 end, so that end is filled in from the germline J gene. The CDR3 is 15 residues long. Germline V gene data show CDR1 as WNHNN and CDR2 as SYGVQD (reference sequence). V dropped 0 bases and J dropped 1 base, with 9 bases sitting between them.

A word on this clone: The read halts 3 residues ahead of the CDR3 end, with the missing end drawn from the germline J gene. The chain has TRBV7-8 and TRBJ1-5, with TRBD1 identical over 7 bases. V was clipped by 5 bases and J by 6 bases; unmatched bases: 7. Germline V gene lookup returns CDR1 SGHVS and CDR2 FQNEAQ. The CDR3 extends over 14 amino acids. This CDR3 reads CASSVTGAAQPQHF. The sequenced CDR3 bases are TGTGCCAGCAGCGTTACAGGGGCGGCTCAGCCC.

Concerning this clone: The read stops 3 residues short of the end of the CDR3; the missing end is completed from the germline J gene. The chain joins TRBV5-1 to TRBJ2-2; TRBD1 aligns across 7 bases. This CDR3 is built from 14 residues. Per germline, CDR1 SGHRS and CDR2 YFSETQ. Incomplete CDR3 DNA: TGCGCCAGCAGCTTGACAGGGGAAGGTGAAAAG. Translation gives CASSLTGEGEK. The entire CDR3 protein reads CASSLTGEGEKLFF.

This clone ranks as medium-sized (0.01 to 0.1%) in terms of frequency. The read ends 3 residues before the CDR3 terminus; that terminus is restored from the germline J gene. Other nucleotide sequences from this sample produce the same CDR3. The genes are TRBV20-1 and TRBJ2-1; 14 bases line up with TRBD2. The V segment lost 6 bases and the J segment 8 bases; nucleotides outside the gene matches: 6. From germline, CDR1 is DFQATT and CDR2 SNEGSKA (reference sequence). The CDR3 contains 14 residues. CDR3 protein: CSALTSGRADEQFF. The CDR3 bases that were read are TGCAGTGCCCTGACTAGCGGGAGGGCGGATGAG.

Points on this clone: The CDR3 end lies 3 residues beyond the end of the read and is filled in from the germline J gene. The chain carries TRBV7-6 and TRBJ1-2; no clear D. CDR3 length equals 14 residues. Germline CDR1 reads SGHVS; CDR2 reads FNYEAQ. CDR3 bases read: TGTGCCAGCAGCTTAGGGCCAGACACAGATACC. Translation: CASSLGPDTDT. The CDR3 in its entirety is CASSLGPDTDTYTF. The full variable domain, with the rest looked up from reference TRBV7-6 and TRBJ1-2, is GAGVSQSPRYKVTKRGQDVALRCDPISGHVSLYWYRQALGQGPEFLTYFNYEAQQDKSGLPNDRFSAERPEGSISTLTIQRTEQRDSAMYRCASSLGPDTDTYTFGSGTRLTVV.

A note on this clone: With the read ending 3 residues before the CDR3 end, the germline J gene is used to fill in that end. The rearrangement links TRBV27 to TRBJ1-1; D is ambiguous. Between the trimmed V and J ends, which lost 10 bases and 0 bases, there was a span of 12 bases. This CDR3 region has 13 residues. Germline V gene sequence: CDR1 MNHEY, CDR2 SMNVEV (reference sequence). The CDR3 region is CATSLGVNTEAFF. The CDR3 DNA, read in part, is TGTGCCACTAGCCTCGGGGTGAACACTGAA.

To note about this clone: The read comes to an end 3 residues before the CDR3 does, leaving the germline J gene to fill in the end. The V call is TRBV19, the J call TRBJ1-5; D might be TRBD1 (6 bases). Germline V CDR1 and CDR2: LNHDA, SQIVND (reference sequence). CDR3 size: 15 residues. With 3 bases removed from V and 9 bases from J, the gap between germline ends came to 18 bases. The CDR3 DNA, read in part, is TGTGCCAGTAGTATTCGGTGGGACACATCCTTGCCC. It encodes CASSIRWDTSLP. The entire CDR3 reads CASSIRWDTSLPQHF.

The CDR3: CASSIDARGETQYF. CDR3 bases read: TGTGCCAGTAGTATAGATGCGCGCGGGGAGACG. This chain connects TRBV19 to TRBJ2-3, with D tentatively TRBD2 (6 bases). The read comes to an end 3 residues before the CDR3 does, leaving the germline J gene to fill in the end. CDR3 size: 14 residues. In germline, CDR1 is LNHDA, CDR2 SQIVND (reference sequence).

Turning to this clone: From the germline J gene comes the end of the CDR3, since the read stops 3 residues before it. This chain connects TRBV5-4 to TRBJ1-1, with 7 bases lining up with TRBD1. Germline V CDR1 and CDR2: SGHNT, YYREEE (reference sequence). This CDR3 has 15 amino acids. Trimming removed 4 bases from V and 7 bases from J; junction bases left unmatched: 13. The sequenced CDR3 bases are TGTGCCAGCAGCAACTTTGGTTGGGGGGACAGTGAA. The encoded protein is CASSNFGWGDSE. The full-length CDR3 reads as CASSNFGWGDSEAFF.

Comment on this clone: The same CDR3 can be traced to other DNA sequences in this sample. The CDR3 bases that were read are TGTGCCAGCAGCCAAGGCGGGACAAATGGAAACACC. Translated, it gives CASSQGGTNGNT. Given in full, the CDR3 is CASSQGGTNGNTIYF. The chain carries TRBV2 and TRBJ1-3; the D gene is possibly TRBD1 (6 bases). The CDR3 goes on 3 residues after the read ends, and that part is filled in from the germline J gene. Trimming shortened V by 6 bases and J by 3 bases, and 15 bases separated the two germline ends. The germline V gene has CDR1 SNHLY and CDR2 FYNNEI. There are 15 residues in the CDR3. Variable domain in full (rest from reference TRBV2 and TRBJ1-3): EPEVTQTPSHQVTQMGQEVILRCVPISNHLYFYWYRQILGQKVEFLVSFYNNEISEKSEIFDDQFSVERPDGSNFTLKIRSTKLEDSAMYFCASSQGGTNGNTIYFGEGSWLTVV.

Notes on this clone: Read coverage stops 3 residues before the CDR3 terminus; the germline J gene supplies the remainder. The gene calls are TRBV5-1 and TRBJ1-2; 9 bases are a match to TRBD1. Germline CDR1 reads SGHRS; CDR2 reads YFSETQ. J was trimmed by 1 base and V by 4 bases; bases with no gene match: 8. This CDR3 comprises 16 residues. CDR3 DNA (partial): TGCGCCAGCAGCCACACCCCGACAGGGGGTAACTATGGC. It yields the protein CASSHTPTGGNYG. The whole CDR3 protein is CASSHTPTGGNYGYTF.

Turning to this clone: Read sequence stops 3 residues before the CDR3 end, and the germline J gene provides the missing end. The V gene is TRBV6-2 or TRBV6-3, the J gene TRBJ2-3; D unclear. Trimming shortened V by 7 bases and J by 2 bases, and 10 bases separated the two germline ends. This CDR3 region has 13 residues. From germline, CDR1 is MNHEY and CDR2 SVGEGT. CDR3 DNA, as far as it was read: TGTGCCAGCAACCCAGGAGACACAGATACG. Protein product: CASNPGDTDT. The CDR3 as a whole reads CASNPGDTDTQYF.

Note on this clone: The missing CDR3 end, 3 residues past where the read stops, is filled in from the germline J gene. The J gene is TRBJ2-2, the V gene TRBV10-2, with TRBD2 identical over 7 bases. CDR1 WSHSY and CDR2 SAAADI come from the germline V gene. CDR3 size: 13 residues. V dropped 7 bases and J dropped 7; count of bases not matched to a gene: 6. CDR3 sequence reads: CASTERDVGELFF. Partial CDR3 DNA: TGCGCCAGCACGGAGCGGGATGTCGGGGAG.

On this clone itself: Read data end 3 residues before the CDR3 end; the end is taken from the germline J gene. The chain has TRBV9 and TRBJ1-4, with TRBD1 matching 12 bases. The V gene end was trimmed by 3 bases and the J gene end by 7 bases; junction bases not matched to a gene: 4. The germline gives CDR1 SGDLS, CDR2 YYNGEE. There are 15 residues in the CDR3. This CDR3 reads CASSARDRGLEKLFF. CDR3 DNA, as far as it was read: TGTGCCAGCAGCGCCCGGGACAGGGGGCTTGAAAAA.

In regard to this clone: With the read ending 3 residues before the CDR3 end, the germline J gene is used to fill in that end. The rearrangement joins TRBV18 to TRBJ1-6, with 8 bases identical to TRBD1. The CDR3 consists of 15 residues. Trimming took 6 bases from V and 8 from J; bases not matched to a gene: 9. The V gene's germline CDR1 is KGHSH and CDR2 LQKENI. Here the CDR3 reads CASSPGQGGDSPLHF. The DNA read from the CDR3 is TGTGCCAGCTCTCCTGGACAGGGTGGGGATTCACCC.

About this clone: The CDR3 end is not reached by the read, which stops 3 residues before it; the germline J gene fills it in. V and J are TRBV18 and TRBJ2-3, with 7 nucleotides matching TRBD2. CDR1 and CDR2 (germline): KGHSH, LQKENI. The CDR3 spans 15 residues. CDR3 bases read: TGTGCCAGCTCCCTAAGGACGGGAGGAGGGGAGACG. Residues: CASSLRTGGGET. The full CDR3 reads CASSLRTGGGETQYF.

Notes on this clone: The CDR3 end lies 3 residues beyond the end of the read and is filled in from the germline J gene. The chain uses TRBV7-3 and TRBJ2-5; possible D gene TRBD2, 5 bases. This CDR3 is built from 13 residues. Germline V gene sequence: CDR1 SGHTA, CDR2 FQGTGA. V lost 5 bases and J 1 base, leaving 8 bases between the germline ends. CDR3: CASSRGSQETQYF. The CDR3 DNA, read in part, is TGTGCCAGCAGCCGGGGTAGCCAAGAGACC.

A word on this clone: The DNA ends 3 residues before the CDR3 does, and the rest of the CDR3 is filled in from the germline J gene. This chain links TRBV19 with TRBJ1-2, with a possible D match to TRBD1 (5 bases). This CDR3 region has 13 residues. Trimming removed 5 bases at V and 4 bases at J, with 11 bases between. Germline values: CDR1 LNHDA, CDR2 SQIVND (reference sequence). The CDR3 DNA, read in part, is TGTGCCAGTAGTCCGATGAGGGGCTATGGC. Its translation is CASSPMRGYG. The full CDR3 sequence reads CASSPMRGYGYTF.